A selection of T cell receptor beta chains follows, all from one sample in a study of cytotoxic CD8 clonotypes in ibrutinib-treated CLL. This table comes from immunoSEQ multiplex PCR, and its TCRdb copy is limited to in-frame clones, with some not included. The sample carries approximately 330,000 clones, 80% recorded once. This material consisted of PBMCs, taken before ibrutinib treatment. These receptors all come from a human donor with chronic lymphocytic leukemia. Both conserved end residues are part of each CDR3. D genes are given only for firm matches. The size of a clone is reported for some rows only, either as once, few or many, or as a class for expanded clones.

j_call,d_call,v_call,clone_size,cdr3_nt,cdr3_aa
TRBJ2-3,NA,TRBV5-7,NA,TGTGCCAACAGCCCCTTGACCTTAGAGGACGACACAGATACGCAGTATTTT,CANSPLTLEDDTDTQYF
TRBJ2-5,NA,TRBV27,once,TGTGCCAGCAGTTTAAAAATCCCAGGGGACTATGAGGAAGAGACCCAGTACTTC,CASSLKIPGDYEEETQYF
TRBJ1-1,NA,TRBV5-5,NA,TGTGCCAGCAGCTTTGAAGTAGGGAACACTGAAGCTTTCTTT,CASSFEVGNTEAFF
TRBJ2-7,NA,TRBV7-3,once,TGTGCCATAGGGCTCATAAACGGACAGCTCTCCTACGAGCAGTACTTC,CAIGLINGQLSYEQYF
TRBJ2-1,NA,TRBV20-1,many,TGCAGTGCTAAGTTGTACAATGAGCAGTTCTTC,CSAKLYNEQFF
TRBJ1-5,NA,TRBV6-5,NA,TGTGCCAGCAGGTCGGGGGGCGGCAATCAGCCCCAGCATTTT,CASRSGGGNQPQHF
TRBJ2-7,TRBD1,TRBV30,NA,TGTGCCTGGAGTGTACAATTCGGGACAGGGGTTTCCTACGAGCAGTACTTC,CAWSVQFGTGVSYEQYF
TRBJ2-3,NA,TRBV30,NA,TGTGCCTGGAACAGGGAGCCCACAGATACGCAGTATTTT,CAWNREPTDTQYF
TRBJ1-5,NA,TRBV2,NA,TGTGCCAGCACTTGGCACGGAGGACAGCCCCAGCATTTT,CASTWHGGQPQHF
TRBJ2-7,TRBD1,TRBV25-1,NA,TGTGCCAGCAGTGACTACAGGGGGCCCGCCTCCTACGAGCAGTACTTC,CASSDYRGPASYEQYF
TRBJ2-1,NA,TRBV9,NA,TGTGCCAGCAGACCCATCCGGAGCTCCTACAATGAGCAGTTCTTC,CASRPIRSSYNEQFF
TRBJ1-1,TRBD1,TRBV7-2,few,TGTGCCAGCAGCTTAGTAAGGCTAGGGACAGGGTACACTGAAGCTTTCTTT,CASSLVRLGTGYTEAFF
TRBJ1-2,TRBD1,TRBV6-5,NA,TGTGCCAGCAGTTCCGGGACAGGGCTCTATGGCTACACCTTC,CASSSGTGLYGYTF
TRBJ2-7,NA,TRBV21-1,NA,TGTGCCAGCAGCAAGCCAAGCCGGGACGGGGATTCCTACGAGCAGTACTTC,CASSKPSRDGDSYEQYF
TRBJ2-5,NA,TRBV29-1,NA,TGCAGCGTTGATGGGTACCAAGAGACCCAGTACTTC,CSVDGYQETQYF
TRBJ2-3,NA,TRBV7-8,NA,TGTGCCAGCAGCCCCGGGACACCTAACACAGATACGCAGTATTTT,CASSPGTPNTDTQYF
TRBJ2-1,NA,TRBV28,NA,TGTGCCAGCAGTGAACATCAAGGGGTTAGTGAGCAGTTCTTC,CASSEHQGVSEQFF
TRBJ2-2,NA,TRBV19,few,TGTGCCATTAAGCGAGGGACCCCCCCTACCGGGGAGCTGTTTTTT,CAIKRGTPPTGELFF
TRBJ2-5,NA,TRBV7-8,NA,TGTGCCAGCAGCCACGTCCCCAGGGGCTACCAAGAGACCCAGTACTTC,CASSHVPRGYQETQYF
TRBJ2-7,NA,TRBV4-3,NA,TGCGCCAGCAGCCAAGTTTTTTACTCGATGGGGGGCTGGTACGAGCAGTACTTC,CASSQVFYSMGGWYEQYF
TRBJ2-3,TRBD2,TRBV11-2,NA,TGTGCCAGCAGCTTAGATGAGGTACTAGCGGGAGCCTTCGGCACAGATACGCAGTATTTT,CASSLDEVLAGAFGTDTQYF
TRBJ2-1,NA,TRBV14,NA,TGTGCCAGCAGCTTGCTGGGTGAGCAGTTCTTC,CASSLLGEQFF
TRBJ2-2,TRBD2,TRBV9,NA,TGTGCCAGCAGCTTCGGGACTAGCGGAGACACCGGGGAGCTGTTTTTT,CASSFGTSGDTGELFF
TRBJ1-4,NA,TRBV2,NA,TGTGCCAGCAGTACCTGGAATAGGATTGAAAAACTGTTTTTT,CASSTWNRIEKLFF
TRBJ2-3,NA,TRBV28,few,TGTGCCAGCAACACACCGGACGGGACCCCGGATACGCAGTATTTT,CASNTPDGTPDTQYF
TRBJ2-3,TRBD1,TRBV6-6,NA,TGTGCCAGCAACCCCGGACAGGGTGGTACAGATACGCAGTATTTT,CASNPGQGGTDTQYF
TRBJ2-2,TRBD2,TRBV5-4,NA,TGTGCCAGCAGCTGGGACATTTCTAGCGGGAGTAATACCGGGGAGCTGTTTTTT,CASSWDISSGSNTGELFF
TRBJ2-7,NA,TRBV7-3,few,TGTGCCAGCAGCTTCGGGAGCTCCTACGAGCAGTACTTC,CASSFGSSYEQYF
TRBJ2-5,NA,TRBV18,NA,TGTGCCAGCTCAGGTCCGGGAAAAGAGACCCAGTACTTC,CASSGPGKETQYF
TRBJ2-2,TRBD1,TRBV30,NA,TGTGCCTGGAGGCCCGGGACAGGTGTCCCCGGGGAGCTGTTTTTT,CAWRPGTGVPGELFF
TRBJ1-2,TRBD1,TRBV19,NA,TGTGCCAGTAGTGGCCGGGACAGGGGTTATGGCTACACCTTC,CASSGRDRGYGYTF
TRBJ2-7,NA,TRBV7-8,NA,TGTGCCAGCAGCTTCGGACAAGACTACGAGCAGTACTTC,CASSFGQDYEQYF
TRBJ1-1,NA,TRBV6-6,NA,TGTGCCAGCAGTTCAGGAGGGACTGAAGCTTTCTTT,CASSSGGTEAFF
TRBJ2-6,NA,TRBV28,NA,TGTGCCAGTGCGGGTCACGGTCGTGGGGCCAACGTCCTGACTTTC,CASAGHGRGANVLTF
TRBJ1-4,NA,TRBV30,NA,TGTGCCTGGAGTGCTTACAGGGTGTCGACTAATGAAAAACTGTTTTTT,CAWSAYRVSTNEKLFF
TRBJ2-1,NA,TRBV7-9,NA,TGTGCCAGCAGCCGCGGGACGCATTACAATGAGCAGTTCTTC,CASSRGTHYNEQFF
TRBJ2-7,NA,TRBV7-6,NA,TGTGCCAGCAGCTTACCTGGGGGAGACTACGAGCAGTACTTC,CASSLPGGDYEQYF
TRBJ2-7,NA,TRBV19,NA,TGTGCCAGTAGTATAGGCGCCGGATCCGAGCAGTACTTC,CASSIGAGSEQYF
TRBJ2-7,NA,TRBV27,NA,TGTGCCAGCAGTTTAACGGTTTTCGGGTACTACGAGCAGTACTTC,CASSLTVFGYYEQYF
TRBJ1-5,NA,TRBV2,NA,TGTGCCAGCAGTGAATCGTGGGCAGGAATTGGCCAGCCCCAGCATTTT,CASSESWAGIGQPQHF
TRBJ1-2,NA,TRBV27,NA,TGTGCCAGCAGGCTGGGTCAAATAGGGGGCTACACCTTC,CASRLGQIGGYTF
TRBJ1-5,NA,TRBV19,once,TGTGCCAGTAGTATAGGGTATAGCAATCAGCCCCAGCATTTT,CASSIGYSNQPQHF
TRBJ2-2,NA,TRBV5-1,few,TGCGCCAGCAGCTTAGGAGCGACCGGGGAGCTGTTTTTT,CASSLGATGELFF
TRBJ2-5,NA,TRBV10-3,NA,TGTGCCAGCGCCGGGAGCCAAGAGACCCAGTACTTC,CASAGSQETQYF
TRBJ2-7,NA,TRBV5-5,NA,TGTGCCAGCAGCTTGCCAGGGATGGTCGAGCAGTACTTC,CASSLPGMVEQYF
TRBJ2-1,NA,TRBV18,NA,TGTGCCAGCTCACCACCGACTAGAGCCTACAATGAGCAGTTCTTC,CASSPPTRAYNEQFF
TRBJ2-2,TRBD2,TRBV7-2,NA,TGTGCCAGCAGCCAAGACAAGGTAGCGGGAGCAGTGTTCGGGGAGCTGTTTTTT,CASSQDKVAGAVFGELFF
TRBJ2-1,NA,TRBV18,few,TGTGCCAGCTCACCTAGTAGTGGCAATGAGCAGTTCTTC,CASSPSSGNEQFF
TRBJ2-3,NA,TRBV11-2,NA,TGTGCCAGCAGCTTAGGCGTAGGAGGTGGCACAGATACGCAGTATTTT,CASSLGVGGGTDTQYF
TRBJ1-5,NA,TRBV15,NA,TGTGCCACCAGCAGAGACAGTAACAATCAGCCCCAGCATTTT,CATSRDSNNQPQHF
TRBJ2-5,TRBD2,TRBV7-8,NA,TGTGCCAGCAGCTTAGCTCTAGCGGGGTTTTACCAAGAGACCCAGTACTTC,CASSLALAGFYQETQYF
TRBJ1-2,NA,TRBV5-1,NA,TGCGCCAGCAATCGGGGAGGCTATGGCTACACCTTC,CASNRGGYGYTF
TRBJ2-1,NA,TRBV11-2,NA,TGTGCCAGCAGCCCCCCGAGGACCCATAGCGGAGGGAAGCAGTTCTTC,CASSPPRTHSGGKQFF
TRBJ1-4,NA,TRBV6-5,NA,TGTGCCAGCAGCGAGCGGGACGGACATGAAAAACTGTTTTTT,CASSERDGHEKLFF